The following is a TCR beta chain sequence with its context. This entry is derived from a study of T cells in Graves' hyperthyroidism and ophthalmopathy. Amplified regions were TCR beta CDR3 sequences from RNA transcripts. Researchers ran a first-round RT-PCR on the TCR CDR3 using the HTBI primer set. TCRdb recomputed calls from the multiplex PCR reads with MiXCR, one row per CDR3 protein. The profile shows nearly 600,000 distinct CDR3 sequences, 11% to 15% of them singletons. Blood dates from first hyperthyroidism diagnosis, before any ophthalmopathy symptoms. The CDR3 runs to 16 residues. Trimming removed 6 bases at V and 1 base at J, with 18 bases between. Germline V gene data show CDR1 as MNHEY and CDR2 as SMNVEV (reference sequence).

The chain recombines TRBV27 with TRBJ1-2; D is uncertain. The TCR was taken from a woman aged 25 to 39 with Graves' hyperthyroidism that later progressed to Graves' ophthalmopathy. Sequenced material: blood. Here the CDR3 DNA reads TGTGCCAGCAGCACCGGATTGGGCAGTAATAACTATGGCTACACCTTC. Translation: CASSTGLGSNNYGYTF.